These T cell receptor beta chains were read from a single sample in a study of tumor and adjacent non-tumor tissue in lung cancer. TCRdb passed the multiplex PCR reads through MiXCR, listing each CDR3 protein once. The sample includes around 100,000 distinct CDR3 sequences, less than 75% of them seen just once. The sequencing input was distant non-tumor lung tissue. These receptors originate from a man aged 30-40 years with non-small cell lung cancer. Both conserved end residues are trimmed from each CDR3.

j_gene | v_gene | CDR3aa
TRBJ1-1 | TRBV4-1 | ASSQTGLDTEAC
TRBJ2-1 | TRBV11-3 | ASSLSEEVYNEQF
TRBJ1-2 | TRBV20-1 | SARTGGFDYGYT
TRBJ2-7 | TRBV11-2 | ASSQYGQGIDEHY
TRBJ2-1 | TRBV5-4 | ASSSLTGKHNERF
TRBJ2-5 | TRBV12-3/TRBV12-4 | ANSLDTVFQETQY
TRBJ2-3 | TRBV6-6 | ASSRSAGGTDTQY
TRBJ1-3 | TRBV11-2 | ANSLDPRGSGNTIY
TRBJ2-3 | TRBV20-1 | SASPRGRGTDMQY
TRBJ2-7 | TRBV11-2 | ASSLRWIHSYEQY
TRBJ1-5 | TRBV6-5 | ACSYSRGQSAHH
TRBJ2-7 | TRBV12-3/TRBV12-4 | ASSFSDTDEQH
TRBJ1-5 | TRBV12-3/TRBV12-4 | TSSFQGATNNQPQH
TRBJ2-3 | TRBV11-2 | ASGLDPATDTRY
TRBJ2-7 | TRBV6-2/TRBV6-3 | ASNPAGHEQY
TRBJ2-1 | TRBV29-1 | SVEATSLDEQF
TRBJ1-5 | TRBV10-3 | AISEDFGSGQPQH
TRBJ2-7 | TRBV4-3 | ASSQGEGSSYGQY
TRBJ2-7 | TRBV11-2 | ASSHRRRGYYEQY
TRBJ2-7 | TRBV10-2 | ASHTISEIYEQY
TRBJ2-6 | TRBV6-2/TRBV6-3 | ASSYGGSGAKVLT
TRBJ2-7 | TRBV21-1 | ASSKGLARRYEQY
TRBJ2-5 | TRBV10-3 | AISVDRRETQY
TRBJ2-7 | TRBV6-8 | ASSTGTAH
TRBJ1-1 | TRBV14 | ASSVQGFGTEAF
TRBJ2-5 | TRBV20-1 | SASRTGQETQY
TRBJ2-1 | TRBV11-2 | ASSLASIGNEQL
TRBJ2-1 | TRBV20-1 | IAGDFNEPF
TRBJ1-5 | TRBV5-1 | ASSSPGNQPQH
TRBJ2-3 | TRBV6-1 | ASSEASGGADTRY
TRBJ1-5 | TRBV6-2/TRBV6-3 | ASSPRGLTIQPHH
TRBJ2-2 | TRBV20-1 | SARIQEDLSGELF
TRBJ2-7 | TRBV11-2 | ASNLDWDRDEQD
TRBJ2-5 | TRBV20-1 | SARDFGLAEEIQY
TRBJ2-3 | TRBV5-5 | ASSSWGSDTQY
TRBJ2-3 | TRBV6-5 | ASWGASGSEETQY
TRBJ1-4 | TRBV6-6 | TSSCSIGSGEKLF
TRBJ1-1 | TRBV29-1 | SATMNTEAS
TRBJ1-6 | TRBV6-2/TRBV6-3 | TSSYADNSPLH
TRBJ2-5 | TRBV11-3 | ARSLTLTKETQY
TRBJ2-3 | TRBV7-2 | ARSGGSGGDTQY
TRBJ1-3 | TRBV11-2 | ASSLDPGLSRNTTY
TRBJ2-1 | TRBV11-2 | ASSLILAGIDVQF
TRBJ2-5 | TRBV11-3 | ASSEISGLETKY
TRBJ2-5 | TRBV20-1 | SVVILPLETQY
TRBJ2-1 | TRBV20-1 | SAAASGLALYNEQF
TRBJ2-7 | TRBV12-3/TRBV12-4 | ASTYSGAYEQY
TRBJ2-5 | TRBV5-5 | ASLSRQGELETQY
TRBJ1-6 | TRBV2 | ASSDLGPVLH
TRBJ2-5 | TRBV11-3 | ASSLSGTSKEVQY
TRBJ1-2 | TRBV4-3 | ASGQDPAGAQRGYT
TRBJ2-1 | TRBV11-3 | ASKPGTGTYNEQF
TRBJ2-3 | TRBV12-3/TRBV12-4 | ASNTGTGASDTQY
TRBJ2-3 | TRBV11-2 | ASSYRQGTDTQY
TRBJ1-2 | TRBV4-1 | ASSQEGRTDFGYT